Included here is one T cell receptor beta chain sequence, with context. Its specificity is unknown. The method was immunoSEQ multiplex PCR; TCRdb's version includes in-frame clones alone and lacks a portion of them. In the table there are 98,000 or so clones, approximately 91% of which are singletons. CDR3 length: 13 amino acids. Germline lookup yields CDR1 SGHNT and CDR2 YENEEA. V shed 2 bases and J shed 3 bases, with 8 bases lying between them. This sample is drawn from a study of T cell responses to AZD1222 COVID-19 vaccine. Overall study findings and caveats: After the peak T cell response, and only then, were repertoires sampled. Females outnumbered males among donors, who were mostly white British; clonal diversity was possibly underestimated. Reports say nearly half of spike-specific TCRs go after unmutated variant regions.

Sequenced material: peripheral blood, taken 28 days after the second AZD1222 dose. The sequence derives from an adult who received the AZD1222 COVID-19 vaccine. The V and J genes are TRBV11-3 and TRBJ2-7; a possible D gene is TRBD1 (6 bases). The CDR3: CASSLQGRYEQYF. In DNA form, the CDR3 reads TGTGCCAGCAGCTTACAGGGGCGCTACGAGCAGTACTTC. Variable domain in full (rest from reference TRBV11-3 and TRBJ2-7): EAGVVQSPRYKIIEKKQPVAFWCNPISGHNTLYWYLQNLGQGPELLIRYENEEAVDDSQLPKDRFSAERLKGVDSTLKIQPAELGDSAVYLCASSLQGRYEQYFGPGTRLTVT.